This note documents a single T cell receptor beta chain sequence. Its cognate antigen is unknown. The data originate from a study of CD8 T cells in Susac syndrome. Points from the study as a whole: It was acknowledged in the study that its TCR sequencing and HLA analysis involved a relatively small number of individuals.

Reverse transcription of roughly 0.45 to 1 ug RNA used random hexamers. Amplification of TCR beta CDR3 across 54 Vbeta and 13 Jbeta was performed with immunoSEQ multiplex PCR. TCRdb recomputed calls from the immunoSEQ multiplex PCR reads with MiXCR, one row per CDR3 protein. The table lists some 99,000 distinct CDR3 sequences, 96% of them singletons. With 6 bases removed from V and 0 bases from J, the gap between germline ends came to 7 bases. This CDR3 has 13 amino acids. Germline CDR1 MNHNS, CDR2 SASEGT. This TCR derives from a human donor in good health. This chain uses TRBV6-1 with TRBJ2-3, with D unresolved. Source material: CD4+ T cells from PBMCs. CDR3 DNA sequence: TGTGCCAGCAGGACCCATAGCACAGATACGCAGTATTTT. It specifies CASRTHSTDTQYF.